Listed below are T cell receptor beta chains from one sample, sequenced in a study of blood T cell repertoires in COVID-19. Using immunoSEQ multiplex PCR, the repertoire was profiled, and TCRdb retains in-frame clones only, with some absent. The sample lists 150,000 to 200,000 clones, roughly 87% seen once, with around 5% in the top ten. The sequencing input was peripheral blood. All receptors derive from a human donor in a cohort sampled during active COVID-19. Each CDR3 is given with its conserved first and last residue.

J	V	CDR3
TRBJ2-1	TRBV5-6	CASSLGRAGYNEQFF
TRBJ1-4	TRBV3-1/TRBV3-2	CASSQESHGKGGELFF
TRBJ1-4	TRBV14	CASSDRTGKGEKLFF
TRBJ2-5	TRBV10-3	CAISESNGGGETQYF
TRBJ1-5	TRBV19	CASSMTGGSNQPQHF
TRBJ1-1	TRBV7-3	CASRRGAGTEAFF
TRBJ2-7	TRBV5-1	CASSWGQAYEQYF
TRBJ2-7	TRBV6-5	CASRNRGPYEQYF
TRBJ2-7	TRBV5-4	CASSFGGGGSYEQYF
TRBJ2-7	TRBV6-5	CASSLGQRAEQYF
TRBJ1-2	TRBV28	CASRGTGGRGYTF
TRBJ2-7	TRBV6-5	CATSKGAPSYEQYF
TRBJ1-2	TRBV7-9	CASSLNRLKNYGYTF
TRBJ2-3	TRBV27	CASSPSGGTTDTQYF
TRBJ2-5	TRBV5-6	CASSFGTSGRQETQYF
TRBJ2-7	TRBV28	CASSLLSGASYEQYF
TRBJ2-3	TRBV29-1	CSVVGFGRLAGGDTQYF
TRBJ2-7	TRBV29-1	CSVATSASYEQYF
TRBJ2-7	TRBV6-5	CASSYGLGSYEQYF
TRBJ1-3	TRBV5-8	CASSRPGQGGWGNTIYF
TRBJ2-7	TRBV7-3	CASSSVGGQVEQYF
TRBJ2-2	TRBV11-3	CASSTRTSGTPTGELFF
TRBJ2-5	TRBV30	CAWSPPGMVTQYF
TRBJ1-2	TRBV7-8	CASSLDRGSGGYTF
TRBJ1-2	TRBV4-2	CASSQDRTGNGYTF
TRBJ2-2	TRBV27	CASSTGTRLTGELFF
TRBJ1-5	TRBV30	CAWSGVNQPQHF
TRBJ1-1	TRBV10-3	CAISVGQTEAFF
TRBJ2-7	TRBV30	CAWSASGPSYEQYF
TRBJ2-2	TRBV19	CASSTGTANTGELFF
TRBJ1-2	TRBV6-5	CASSPASGVGGYTF
TRBJ2-3	TRBV15	CATSTLNSGGAHTQYF
TRBJ2-7	TRBV27	CATSRRYF
TRBJ1-2	TRBV5-5	CASSSSLGQGAPTF
TRBJ2-7	TRBV5-6	CASSHGLAGGPVYEQYF
TRBJ1-2	TRBV7-9	CASSAGTVGIGYTF
TRBJ1-1	TRBV5-1	CASSLEGVGNTEAFF
TRBJ1-2	TRBV9	CASSVEADRGASSF
TRBJ2-1	TRBV9	CASSLSHPLDEQFF
TRBJ1-2	TRBV6-1	CASSEATGTANYGYTF
TRBJ2-1	TRBV13	CASSLGGQGTYNEQFF
TRBJ2-7	TRBV3-1/TRBV3-2	CASRPSGGGPYYEQYF
TRBJ2-7	TRBV6-5	CASRDNYEQYF
TRBJ2-7	TRBV6-5	CASSSTGEYEQYF
TRBJ2-7	TRBV27	CASSSLSGSSYEQYF
TRBJ1-1	TRBV5-6	CASSSVGGRRTEAFF